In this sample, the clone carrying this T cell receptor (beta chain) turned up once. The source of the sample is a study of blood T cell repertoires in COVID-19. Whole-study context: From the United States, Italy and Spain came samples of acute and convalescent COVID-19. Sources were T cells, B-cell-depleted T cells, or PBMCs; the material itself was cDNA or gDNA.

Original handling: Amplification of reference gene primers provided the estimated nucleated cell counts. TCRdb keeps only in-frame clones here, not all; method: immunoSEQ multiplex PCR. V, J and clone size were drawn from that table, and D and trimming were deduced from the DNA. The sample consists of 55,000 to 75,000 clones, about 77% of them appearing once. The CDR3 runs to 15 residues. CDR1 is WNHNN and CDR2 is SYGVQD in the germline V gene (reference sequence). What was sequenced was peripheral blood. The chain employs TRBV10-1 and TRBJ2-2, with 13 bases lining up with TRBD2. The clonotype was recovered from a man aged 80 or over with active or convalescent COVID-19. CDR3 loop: CATSGGAANTGELFF. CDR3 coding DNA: TGCGCAACTAGCGGGGGGGCCGCGAACACCGGGGAGCTGTTTTTT.